This T cell receptor (beta chain) originates from a study of shared clonotypes between healthy human individuals (dated by TCRdb to the early 2020s). General notes on the study: The cohort comprised a couple of women and a few men aged 18 to 49 years. For each donor, CD4 naive and CD4 memory were each run on three plates, CD8 naive on two plates, and CD8 memory on one plate. To estimate repertoire size and how much clonotype sharing occurs between individuals, the study deeply sequenced the blood TCR repertoires of several healthy adults. To increase sequencing depth and limit assay-specific biases, TCR repertoire library preparation and sequencing were carried out by different laboratories using diverse techniques. Between about 0.85 and 10 billion PBMCs per donor were obtained by leukapheresis. Beyond this particular receptor, the publication reports: Naive subsets generally had larger estimated clonotype richness than memory subsets did. Across four donors, around 5.4% of naive CD4, roughly 3.5% of naive CD8, around 2.5% of memory CD4, and 0.4% of memory CD8 clonotypes were shared. Sampling was restricted to blood, and TCR repertoires in tissues likely differ from the TCR repertoires found in blood. Compared with non-shared clonotypes, the clonotypes found in all four sorted-subset donors had higher generation probabilities. The small number of donors limited the genetic and exposure-history diversity represented. Based on pairwise subsampling, the degree of clonotype sharing among donors was expected to be affected by sequencing depth. Incomplete sequencing was indicated by rarefaction of sorted-subset datasets, despite the large sequencing depth.

Healthy HIV-negative adults with no recently reported acute infections or vaccinations were included as donors. Every donor was a Caucasian adult living in Nashville, Tennessee, USA. CD4+ T cells were enriched by magnetic negative selection; naive cells were then positively selected on CD45RA, and the negative fraction formed the memory subset. Blood was obtained by leukapheresis, after which PBMCs were separated by Ficoll-Histopaque density gradient centrifugation and cryopreserved in liquid nitrogen vapor phase. Purity and quantity of every magnetically sorted T cell population were checked by analytical flow cytometry. Each sorted fraction had its genomic DNA isolated and then quantified by UV absorbance on a Nanodrop 2000c. A word on this clone: Its target antigen remains unknown. No quality values exist for individual bases; no much larger clone is one base distant.

There are 17 amino acids in the CDR3, from cysteine to phenylalanine inclusive. Only CDR3 DNA remains: 51 bases, in frame from the first base. Trimming leaves V shorter by 0 bases and J shorter by 2 bases, with the junction holding 7 bases beyond the gene matches. As encoded in the germline V gene, CDR1 is SGDLS while CDR2 is YYNGEE. Using the deep immunoSEQ assay, multiplex PCR amplified TCR CDR3 regions from genomic DNA. For each cell subset, the extracted genomic DNA was distributed evenly across all wells of several immunoSEQ 96-well plates, and each plate served as one replicate. Each replicate PCR for sorted subsets received about 180 ng genomic DNA, equal to roughly 29,000 T cell genomes. The purified libraries were quantified using a Qubit 3.0 fluorometer, sized with a Bioanalyzer 2100, and then quantified again using the KAPA Library Quantification kit. Every immunoSEQ 96-well plate was sequenced on a dedicated single-read 150-cycle Illumina NextSeq 550 flow cell. The study's own analysis went as follows. Because the immunoSEQ output included only junctional sequences and no quality scores, the filtering could not be the same as the filtering used for full-length reads. To assign V/J genes and CDR3, sequences were annotated against IMGT germline references using PyIR, a Python wrapper for IgBLAST v1.9. Any read was removed if the V/J assignment was weak (E-value above 1e-6), the CDR3 was missing, or the read contained stop codons, out-of-frame junctions, or ambiguous translated residues. A V3J clonotype was defined by an identical inferred V gene, J gene, and CDR3 amino acid sequence. Percentage overlap between repertoires was computed as shared unique clonotypes divided by the size of the smaller repertoire. RTK rarefaction, the Chao1 estimator, and Recon v2.1 estimates of unobserved clonotypes were used to assess repertoire richness. For all TCRbeta clonotypes obtained by the gDNA method from a few donors, generation probabilities were computed with OLGA. Held by TCRdb, this immuneACCESS table contains in-frame sequences only and omits some clones. Under half of the omission traces to an unresolved V gene where checked; the cause of the rest is unknown. V and J calls and clone size follow that table, whereas D and trimming were derived from the DNA. This sample gives 2 million to 2.5 million clones in total; around 95% of them show up just once. Roughly 0.13% of the sample is taken by the ten largest.

The sequence came from a man in his late teens or twenties in good health. Here the chain combines TRBV9 and TRBJ2-7; 11 nucleotides in the junction match TRBD2. Source material: naive CD4+ T cells sorted from blood. Read against the paper, the sample's cell subset or site label means: CD45RA+ positively selected. The DNA sequence follows: TGTGCCAGCAGCGTAGCAGCCCTAGCGGGGGGACCCTACGAGCAGTACTTC. It is translated as CASSVAALAGGPYEQYF.